Below are 22 T cell receptor beta chains sequenced from a single sample in a study of blood T cell repertoires in COVID-19. TCRdb's table, derived via immunoSEQ multiplex PCR, lists solely in-frame clones and lacks some. The data hold 150,000 to 180,000 clones, with 75% to 90% observed a single time. The specimen sequenced was peripheral blood. These receptors came from a woman between 40 and 50 years old with acute or convalescent COVID-19.

This chain uses TRBV5-1 with TRBJ1-4; TRBD1 might be the D (6 bases). V was pared by 4 bases and J by 0 bases, with 13 bases between. Germline CDR1 and CDR2: SGHRS and YFSETQ. The CDR3 spans 16 residues. CDR3 coding DNA: TGCGCCAGCAGCACCGGACAGACCGCAACTAATGAAAAACTGTTTTTT. It encodes CASSTGQTATNEKLFF.

The chain joins TRBV6-5 to TRBJ1-1, with D unclear. The CDR3 is made up of 15 amino acids. The germline gives CDR1 MNHEY, CDR2 SVGAGI. Trimming shortened V by 0 bases and J by 1 base, and 9 bases separated the two germline ends. CDR3 nucleotides: TGTGCCAGCAGTTACTCGCTTCGAGAGAACACTGAAGCTTTCTTT. Its protein product is CASSYSLRENTEAFF.

The chain uses TRBV2 and TRBJ2-2; possible D gene TRBD2, 6 bases. The CDR3 covers 15 residues. Germline CDR1 is SNHLY and CDR2 is FYNNEI. The ends were cut back, 7 bases at V and 2 bases at J, with 14 bases in the middle. The CDR3 spells CASNSGTQNTGELFF. The CDR3 DNA follows: TGTGCCAGCAATTCTGGGACTCAAAACACCGGGGAGCTGTTTTTT.

The chain is built from TRBV19 and TRBJ2-1; D is possibly TRBD2 (6 bases). The CDR3 has 15 residues. CDR1 LNHDA and CDR2 SQIVND come from the germline V gene (reference sequence). Trimming left V 7 bases short and J 0 bases short, with 13 bases between. CDR3 sequence: CASTPGVSSYNEQFF. In nucleotides, the CDR3 is TGTGCCAGTACCCCGGGGGTTAGCTCCTACAATGAGCAGTTCTTC.

The gene calls are TRBV4-1 and TRBJ2-1, with 7 bases fitting TRBD2. The CDR3 consists of 16 residues. The V gene's germline CDR1 is MGHRA and CDR2 YSYEKL. V gave up 10 bases and J gave up 7 bases; unmatched junction bases: 19. In DNA, the CDR3 is TGCGCCAACCGTTGTCCTCCTGGACTAGTCCCTAATGAGCAGTTCTTC. Amino acid sequence: CANRCPPGLVPNEQFF.

J is TRBJ1-3 and V is TRBV6-1, with TRBD1 as a possible D gene (5 bases). The ends were cut back, 2 bases at V and 5 bases at J, with 13 bases in the middle. Per germline, CDR1 MNHNS and CDR2 SASEGT. The CDR3 runs 15 residues. In DNA form, the CDR3 reads TGTGCCAGCAGTGAACAACCAGGGATACGAAACACCATATATTTT. It specifies CASSEQPGIRNTIYF.

This clone was seen once. The chain's CDR3 is CASSLVRGINYGYTF. DNA for the CDR3: TGTGCCAGCAGCTTAGTCCGAGGAATTAACTATGGCTACACCTTC. V is TRBV13 and J is TRBJ1-2; D gene uncertain. The V end was cut by 1 base, the J end by 1 base, with 10 bases between. CDR1 and CDR2 from the germline V gene are PRHDT and FYEKMQ (reference sequence). The CDR3 covers 15 residues.

The V and J genes are TRBV9 and TRBJ2-7, with 12 bases aligning to TRBD2. Germline CDR1 and CDR2: SGDLS and YYNGEE. The CDR3 runs to 15 residues. V dropped 1 base and J dropped 3; count of bases not matched to a gene: 2. The CDR3 DNA reads TGTGCCAGCAGCGTAACGGGACTAGCGGGCTACGAGCAGTACTTC. Translating it yields CASSVTGLAGYEQYF. Variable domain in full (rest from reference TRBV9 and TRBJ2-7): DSGVTQTPKHLITATGQRVTLRCSPRSGDLSVYWYQQSLDQGLQFLIQYYNGEERAKGNILERFSAQQFPDLHSELNLSSLELGDSALYFCASSVTGLAGYEQYFGPGTRLTVT.

This rearrangement joins TRBV4-2 to TRBJ2-3; D may be TRBD2 (5 bases). CDR3 length equals 17 residues. The V gene lost 1 base and the J gene lost 3 bases, with 17 bases spanning the gap. Germline assignment: CDR1 LGHNA and CDR2 YNFKEQ. The CDR3 loop is CASSQAPGGSGTDTQYF. In DNA form, the CDR3 reads TGTGCCAGCAGCCAAGCCCCAGGTGGGAGTGGAACAGATACGCAGTATTTT.

This sequence joins TRBV19 and TRBJ1-5; 7 nucleotides align to TRBD1. The V gene end was trimmed by 1 base and the J gene end by 1 base; junction bases not matched to a gene: 4. Germline V gene lookup returns CDR1 LNHDA and CDR2 SQIVND (reference sequence). The length of the CDR3 is 16 residues. CDR3 residues: CASSIVQGKSNQPQHF. The CDR3 nucleotides read TGTGCCAGTAGTATAGTACAGGGGAAGAGCAATCAGCCCCAGCATTTT.

This clone appeared a single time. This sequence joins TRBV7-9 and TRBJ1-2; D gene unclear. Trimming cost V 7 bases and J 7 bases, with 16 bases left between them. There are 13 residues in the CDR3. The germline gives CDR1 SEHNR, CDR2 FQNEAQ (reference sequence). CDR3 nucleotide sequence: TGTGCCAGCACTATGAGGGTCGAGGCTGGCTACACCTTC. This sequence encodes CASTMRVEAGYTF.

This clone was found once. The genes are TRBV29-1 and TRBJ1-6, with TRBD1 as a possible D gene (5 bases). The germline V gene encodes CDR1 SQVTM and CDR2 ANQGSEA. V dropped 5 bases and J dropped 7 bases, with 15 bases sitting between them. This CDR3 comprises 14 residues. In nucleotides, the CDR3 is TGCAGCGTTCTCGATGGGCAGGGAAATTCACCCCTCCACTTT. Its translation is CSVLDGQGNSPLHF.

The chain links TRBV5-1 to TRBJ2-2, with D possibly matching TRBD2 (6 bases). Trimming pared 4 bases from V and 2 bases from J, leaving 18 bases between. CDR3 size: 17 residues. Germline V gives CDR1 SGHRS, CDR2 YFSETQ. The CDR3 DNA follows: TGCGCCAGCAGCCTGTTCTCTTCTAGCGCAAACACCGGGGAGCTGTTTTTT. Its protein is CASSLFSSSANTGELFF. The full variable domain, in which reference TRBV5-1 and TRBJ2-2 provide the parts outside the CDR3, is KAGVTQTPRYLIKTRGQQVTLSCSPISGHRSVSWYQQTPGQGLQFLFEYFSETQRNKGNFPGRFSGRQFSNSRSEMNVSTLELGDSALYLCASSLFSSSANTGELFFGEGSRLTVL.

The chain has TRBV28 and TRBJ2-1; D perhaps matches TRBD2 (6 bases). The germline V and J ends were trimmed by 5 bases and 0 bases, with 11 bases remaining between them. Looked up from germline, CDR1 is MDHEN and CDR2 is SYDVKM. This CDR3 region has 15 residues. The CDR3 sequence: CASSVGGSSYNEQFF. The CDR3 region has the DNA TGTGCCAGCAGTGTTGGGGGGAGCTCCTACAATGAGCAGTTCTTC.

This rearrangement joins TRBV5-1 to TRBJ2-3; 8 positions agree with TRBD2. Germline V gene sequence: CDR1 SGHRS, CDR2 YFSETQ. The CDR3 sequence is 20 residues long. Trimming cost V 4 bases and J 1 base; bases outside gene matches: 20. CDR3 region: CASSAGGTGNLATRTDTQYF. The CDR3 coding sequence is TGCGCCAGCAGCGCGGGGGGTACAGGAAATCTAGCGACCCGCACAGATACGCAGTATTTT.

This chain connects TRBV30 to TRBJ2-3; 8 bases match TRBD2. J was trimmed by 4 bases and V by 3 bases; bases with no gene match: 9. This CDR3 is built from 15 residues. Germline V gene sequence: CDR1 GTSNPN, CDR2 SVGIG (reference sequence). The CDR3 sequence is CAWRGRGVEADTQYF. The DNA for the CDR3 is TGTGCCTGGAGGGGGCGGGGGGTGGAGGCAGATACGCAGTATTTT. Combining the CDR3 with reference TRBV30 and TRBJ2-3 gives the whole variable domain SQTIHQWPATLVQPVGSPLSLECTVEGTSNPNLYWYRQAAGRGLQLLFYSVGIGQISSEVPQNLSASRPQDRQFILSSKKLLLSDSGFYLCAWRGRGVEADTQYFGPGTRLTVL.

The rearrangement uses TRBV3-1 (or the pseudogene TRBV3-2) and TRBJ2-3; TRBD2 matches at 8 bases. V lost 4 bases and J lost 0; bases outside the gene matches: 6. The CDR3 totals 16 residues. CDR1 is LGHDT and CDR2 is YNNKEL in the germline V gene (reference sequence). CDR3 in DNA: TGTGCCAGCAGCCTCGGTAGCGGGGTTAGCACAGATACGCAGTATTTT. Translation gives CASSLGSGVSTDTQYF.

V is TRBV7-2 and J is TRBJ1-2; the match to TRBD1 covers 11 bases. J gave up 7 bases and V 4 bases, and 8 bases lay outside the gene matches. Germline V gives CDR1 SGHTA, CDR2 FQGNSA. This CDR3 is built from 15 residues. CDR3 in DNA: TGTGCCAGCAGCTCGAGGACAGGGGGCGCCCGTGGCTACACCTTC. It translates to CASSSRTGGARGYTF.

The chain joins TRBV5-1 to TRBJ1-1; a weak D match, TRBD1 (6 bases). Germline V CDR1 and CDR2: SGHRS, YFSETQ. The CDR3 runs 13 residues. Deletions cut 2 bases from V and 5 bases from J, with 10 bases between. In nucleotides, the CDR3 is TGCGCCAGCAGCTTTACCGGGACAACTGAAGCTTTCTTT. This translates into CASSFTGTTEAFF.

CDR3 bases: TGTGCCTGGAGTGTACAGGTGAACACTGAAGCTTTCTTT. This translates into CAWSVQVNTEAFF. The chain uses TRBV30 and TRBJ1-1; TRBD1 is a possible D gene (5 bases). The CDR3 consists of 13 residues. The V end was cut by 0 bases, the J end by 0 bases, with 5 bases between. Germline CDR1 and CDR2: GTSNPN and SVGIG (reference sequence).

This clone has a handful of counts. This chain uses TRBV27 with TRBJ1-6, with TRBD1 matching 7 bases. Germline trimming cut 5 bases from V and 10 bases from J; bases unmatched to any gene: 14. From germline, CDR1 is MNHEY and CDR2 SMNVEV (reference sequence). The CDR3 covers 16 residues. The CDR3 protein is CASSLATGTDGSPLHF. The CDR3 DNA reads as TGTGCCAGCAGTCTAGCCACCGGGACAGACGGATCACCCCTCCACTTT.

The chain couples TRBV7-2 to TRBJ1-6, with D tentatively TRBD1 (6 bases). The CDR3 is made up of 16 amino acids. CDR1 is SGHTA, CDR2 FQGNSA, per germline. V was shortened by 2 bases and J by 9 bases, with 17 bases between the two germline ends. CDR3 sequence (DNA): TGTGCCAGCAGCTTAAATACAGGGAATATTGGTTCACCCCTCCACTTT. Protein sequence: CASSLNTGNIGSPLHF.